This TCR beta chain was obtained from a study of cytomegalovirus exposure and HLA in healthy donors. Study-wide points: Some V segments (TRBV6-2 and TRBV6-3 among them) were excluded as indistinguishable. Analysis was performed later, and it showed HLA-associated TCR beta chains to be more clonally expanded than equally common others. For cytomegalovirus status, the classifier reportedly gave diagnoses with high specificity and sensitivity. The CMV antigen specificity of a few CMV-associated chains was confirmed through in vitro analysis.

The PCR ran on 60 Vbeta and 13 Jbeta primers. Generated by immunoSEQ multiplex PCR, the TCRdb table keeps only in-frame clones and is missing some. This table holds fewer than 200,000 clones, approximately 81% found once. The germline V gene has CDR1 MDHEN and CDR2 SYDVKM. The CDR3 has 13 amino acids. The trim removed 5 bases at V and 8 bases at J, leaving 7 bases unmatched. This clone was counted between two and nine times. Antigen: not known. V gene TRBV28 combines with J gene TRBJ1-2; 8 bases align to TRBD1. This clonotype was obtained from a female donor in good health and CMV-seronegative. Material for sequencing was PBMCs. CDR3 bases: TGTGCCAGCAGTATCACAGGGGGAAAAGGCTACACCTTC. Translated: CASSITGGKGYTF.